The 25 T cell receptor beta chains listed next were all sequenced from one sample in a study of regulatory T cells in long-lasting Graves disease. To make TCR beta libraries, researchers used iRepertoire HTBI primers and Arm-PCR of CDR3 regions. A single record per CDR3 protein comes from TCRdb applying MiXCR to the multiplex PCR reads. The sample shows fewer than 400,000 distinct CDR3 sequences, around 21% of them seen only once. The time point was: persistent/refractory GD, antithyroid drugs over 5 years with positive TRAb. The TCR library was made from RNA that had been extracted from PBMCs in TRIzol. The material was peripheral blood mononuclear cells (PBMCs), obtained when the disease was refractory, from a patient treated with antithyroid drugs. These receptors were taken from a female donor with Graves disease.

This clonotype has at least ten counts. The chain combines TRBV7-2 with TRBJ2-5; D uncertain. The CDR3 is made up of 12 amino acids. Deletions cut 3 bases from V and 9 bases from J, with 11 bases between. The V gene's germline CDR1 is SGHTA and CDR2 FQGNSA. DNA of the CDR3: TGTGCCAGCAGCTTGATAAGCCCGCCCCAGTACTTC. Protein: CASSLISPPQYF.

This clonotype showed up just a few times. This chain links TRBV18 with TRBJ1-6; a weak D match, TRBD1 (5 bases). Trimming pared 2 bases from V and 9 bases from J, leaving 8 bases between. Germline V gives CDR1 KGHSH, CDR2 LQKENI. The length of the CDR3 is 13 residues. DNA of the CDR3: TGTGCCAGCTCACCAGGGGGTGGTTCACCCCTCCACTTT. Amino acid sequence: CASSPGGGSPLHF.

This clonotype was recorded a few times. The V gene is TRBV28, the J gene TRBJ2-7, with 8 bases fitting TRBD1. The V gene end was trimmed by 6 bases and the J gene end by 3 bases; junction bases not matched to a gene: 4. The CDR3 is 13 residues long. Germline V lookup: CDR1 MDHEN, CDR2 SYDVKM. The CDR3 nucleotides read TGTGCCAGCAGCATGGGACAGGACTACGAGCAGTACTTC. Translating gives CASSMGQDYEQYF.

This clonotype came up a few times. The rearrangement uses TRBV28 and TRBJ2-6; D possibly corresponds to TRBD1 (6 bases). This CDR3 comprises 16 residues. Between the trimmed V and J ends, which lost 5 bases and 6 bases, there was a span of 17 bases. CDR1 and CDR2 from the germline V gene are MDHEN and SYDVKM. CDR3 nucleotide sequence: TGTGCCAGCAGTCCCAATTGGGGGCCTGAGGCCAACGTCCTGACTTTC. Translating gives CASSPNWGPEANVLTF.

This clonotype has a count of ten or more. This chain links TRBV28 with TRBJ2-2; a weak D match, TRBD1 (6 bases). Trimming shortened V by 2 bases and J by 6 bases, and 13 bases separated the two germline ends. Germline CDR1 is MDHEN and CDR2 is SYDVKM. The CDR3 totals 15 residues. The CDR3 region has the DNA TGTGCCAGCAGTTTAGGGGCAGGGGTGGCCGGGGAGCTGTTTTTT. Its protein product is CASSLGAGVAGELFF. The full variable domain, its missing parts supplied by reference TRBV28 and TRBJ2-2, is DVKVTQSSRYLVKRTGEKVFLECVQDMDHENMFWYRQDPGLGLRLIYFSYDVKMKEKGDIPEGYSVSREKKERFSLILESASTNQTSMYLCASSLGAGVAGELFFGEGSRLTVL.

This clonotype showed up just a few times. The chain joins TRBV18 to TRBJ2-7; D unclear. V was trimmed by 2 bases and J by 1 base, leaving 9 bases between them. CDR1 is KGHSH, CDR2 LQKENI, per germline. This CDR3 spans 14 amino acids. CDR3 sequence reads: CASSPSVFSYEQYF. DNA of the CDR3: TGTGCCAGCTCACCATCGGTATTTTCCTACGAGCAGTACTTC.

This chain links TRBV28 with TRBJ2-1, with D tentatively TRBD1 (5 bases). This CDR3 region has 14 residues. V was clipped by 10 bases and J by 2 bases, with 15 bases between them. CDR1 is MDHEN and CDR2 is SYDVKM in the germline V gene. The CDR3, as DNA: TGTGCCACCCTTAACCCAGGGACCTACAATGAGCAGTTCTTC. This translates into CATLNPGTYNEQFF.

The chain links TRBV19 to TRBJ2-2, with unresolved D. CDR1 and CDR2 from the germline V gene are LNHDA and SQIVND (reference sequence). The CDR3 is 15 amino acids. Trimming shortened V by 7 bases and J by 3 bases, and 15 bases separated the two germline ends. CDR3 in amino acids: CASIHAHGDTGELFF. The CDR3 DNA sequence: TGTGCCAGTATTCACGCACACGGAGACACCGGGGAGCTGTTTTTT.

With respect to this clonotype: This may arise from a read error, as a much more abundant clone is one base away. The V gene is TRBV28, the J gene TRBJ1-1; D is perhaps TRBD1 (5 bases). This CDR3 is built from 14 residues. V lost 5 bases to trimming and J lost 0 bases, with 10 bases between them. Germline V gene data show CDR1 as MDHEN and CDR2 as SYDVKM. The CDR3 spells CASSVRDVNTEAFF. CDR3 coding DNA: TGTGCCAGCAGTGTCCGGGACGTGAACACTGAAGCTTTCTTT.

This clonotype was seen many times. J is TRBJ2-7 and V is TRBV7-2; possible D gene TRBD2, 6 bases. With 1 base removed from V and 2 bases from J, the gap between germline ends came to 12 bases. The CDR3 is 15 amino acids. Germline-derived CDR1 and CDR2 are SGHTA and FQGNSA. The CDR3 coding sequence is TGTGCCAGCAGCTTAGGAGGACTACCTACCTACGAGCAGTACTTC. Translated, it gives CASSLGGLPTYEQYF.

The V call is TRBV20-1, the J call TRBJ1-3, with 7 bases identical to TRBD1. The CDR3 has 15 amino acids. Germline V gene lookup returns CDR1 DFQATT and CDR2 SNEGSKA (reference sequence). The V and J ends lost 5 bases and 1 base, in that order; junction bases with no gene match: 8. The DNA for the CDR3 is TGCAGTGCTGCTCAACCCAGGGGGTCTGGAAACACCATATATTTT. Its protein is CSAAQPRGSGNTIYF.

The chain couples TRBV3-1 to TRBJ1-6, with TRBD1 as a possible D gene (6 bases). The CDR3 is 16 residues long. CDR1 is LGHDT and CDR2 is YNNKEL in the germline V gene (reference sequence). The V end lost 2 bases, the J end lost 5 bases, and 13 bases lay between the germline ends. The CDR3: CASSQRRQEHNSPLHF. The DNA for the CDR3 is TGTGCCAGCAGCCAACGCCGACAGGAACATAATTCACCCCTCCACTTT.

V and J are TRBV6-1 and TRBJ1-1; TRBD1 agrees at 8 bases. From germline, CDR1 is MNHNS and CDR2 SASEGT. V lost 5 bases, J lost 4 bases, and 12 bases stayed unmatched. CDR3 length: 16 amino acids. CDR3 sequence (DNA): TGTGCCAGCAGTCGCACAGGGGGGGCCTTGAGCACTGAAGCTTTCTTT. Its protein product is CASSRTGGALSTEAFF.

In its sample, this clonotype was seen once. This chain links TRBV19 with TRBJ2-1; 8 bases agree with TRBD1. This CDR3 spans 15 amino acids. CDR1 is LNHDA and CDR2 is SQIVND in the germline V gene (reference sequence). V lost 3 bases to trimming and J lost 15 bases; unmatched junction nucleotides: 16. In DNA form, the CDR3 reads TGTGCCAGTAGTATCCTCCCCCCTGGACAGGGATATATGTTCTTC. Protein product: CASSILPPGQGYMFF.

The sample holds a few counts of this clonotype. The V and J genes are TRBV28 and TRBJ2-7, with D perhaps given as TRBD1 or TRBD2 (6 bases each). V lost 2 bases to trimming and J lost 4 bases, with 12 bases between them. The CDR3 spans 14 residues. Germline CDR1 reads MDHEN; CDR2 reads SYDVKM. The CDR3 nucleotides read TGTGCCAGCAGTTTAACGGGGGCGAAATACGAGCAGTACTTC. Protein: CASSLTGAKYEQYF.

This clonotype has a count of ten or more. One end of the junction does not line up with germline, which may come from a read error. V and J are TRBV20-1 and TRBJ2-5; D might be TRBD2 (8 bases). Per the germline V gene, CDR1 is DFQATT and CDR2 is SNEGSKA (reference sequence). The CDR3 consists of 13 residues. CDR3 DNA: TGCAGTGCTAGAGGTAGCGGGACAGAGGCCCAGTACTTC. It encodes CSARGSGTEAQYF.

CDR3 sequence reads: CSVEGPITSGYTF. The DNA of the CDR3 is TGCAGCGTTGAAGGCCCGATCACGAGTGGCTACACCTTC. The rearrangement joins TRBV29-1 to TRBJ1-2, with no clear D. The CDR3 runs 13 residues. Trimming took 1 base from V and 7 from J, leaving 13 bases between them. Germline V gives CDR1 SQVTM, CDR2 ANQGSEA.

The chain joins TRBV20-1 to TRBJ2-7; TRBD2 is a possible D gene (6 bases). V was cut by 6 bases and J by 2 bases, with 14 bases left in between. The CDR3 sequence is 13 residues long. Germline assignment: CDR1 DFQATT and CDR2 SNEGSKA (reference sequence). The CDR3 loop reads CSATDKRAYEQYF. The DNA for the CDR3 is TGCAGTGCCACAGACAAGCGGGCCTACGAGCAGTACTTC.

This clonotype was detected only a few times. In nucleotides, the CDR3 is TGTGCCACCACGACAGGGGGCAATCAGCCCCAGCATTTT. Protein product: CATTTGGNQPQHF. This sequence joins TRBV24-1 and TRBJ1-5, with 8 bases matching TRBD1. Unmatched junction bases numbered 1, after V lost 8 bases and J lost 2 bases. The CDR3 extends over 13 amino acids. Germline CDR1 KGHDR, CDR2 SFDVKD.

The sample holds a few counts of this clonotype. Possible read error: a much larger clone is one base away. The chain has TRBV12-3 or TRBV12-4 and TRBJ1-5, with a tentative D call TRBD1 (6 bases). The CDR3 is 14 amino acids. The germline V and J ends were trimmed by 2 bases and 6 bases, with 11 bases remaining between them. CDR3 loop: CASSLIGGSQPQHF. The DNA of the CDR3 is TGTGCCAGCAGTTTAATTGGGGGCAGTCAGCCCCAGCATTTT.

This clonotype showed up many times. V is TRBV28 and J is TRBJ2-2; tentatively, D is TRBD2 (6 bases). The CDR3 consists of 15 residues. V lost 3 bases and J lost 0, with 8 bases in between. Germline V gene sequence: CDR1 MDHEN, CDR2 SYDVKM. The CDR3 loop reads CASSFGRPNTGELFF. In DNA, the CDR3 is TGTGCCAGCAGTTTCGGGAGACCGAACACCGGGGAGCTGTTTTTT.

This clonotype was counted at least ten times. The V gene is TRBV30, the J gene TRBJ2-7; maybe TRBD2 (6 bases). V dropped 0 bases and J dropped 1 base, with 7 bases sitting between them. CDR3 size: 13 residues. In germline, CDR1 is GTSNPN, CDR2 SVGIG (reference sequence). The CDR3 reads CAWSVGGSYEQYF. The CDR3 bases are TGTGCCTGGAGTGTGGGAGGATCCTACGAGCAGTACTTC.

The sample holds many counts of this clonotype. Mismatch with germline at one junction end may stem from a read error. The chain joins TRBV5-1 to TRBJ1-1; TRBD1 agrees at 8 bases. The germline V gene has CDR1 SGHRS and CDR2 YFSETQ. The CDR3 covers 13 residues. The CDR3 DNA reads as TGTGCCAGCAGCCGAACAGGGGGGGGTGAAGCTTTCTTT. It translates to CASSRTGGGEAFF.

CDR3 amino acids: CASSQGVGVAGAYEQYF. DNA of the CDR3: TGCGCCAGCAGCCAAGGGGTAGGGGTAGCGGGGGCCTACGAGCAGTACTTC. This rearrangement joins TRBV4-3 to TRBJ2-7; TRBD2 aligns across 9 bases. V dropped 1 base and J dropped 2; count of bases not matched to a gene: 9. Germline loops: CDR1 LGHNA, CDR2 YSLEER. This CDR3 spans 17 amino acids.

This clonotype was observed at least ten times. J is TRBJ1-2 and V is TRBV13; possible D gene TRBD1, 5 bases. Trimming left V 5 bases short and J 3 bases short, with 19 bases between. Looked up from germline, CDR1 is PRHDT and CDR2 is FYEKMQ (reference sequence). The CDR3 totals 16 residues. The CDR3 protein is CASSPSGTDPYYGYTF. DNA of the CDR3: TGTGCCAGCAGCCCTTCCGGGACCGACCCTTACTATGGCTACACCTTC.